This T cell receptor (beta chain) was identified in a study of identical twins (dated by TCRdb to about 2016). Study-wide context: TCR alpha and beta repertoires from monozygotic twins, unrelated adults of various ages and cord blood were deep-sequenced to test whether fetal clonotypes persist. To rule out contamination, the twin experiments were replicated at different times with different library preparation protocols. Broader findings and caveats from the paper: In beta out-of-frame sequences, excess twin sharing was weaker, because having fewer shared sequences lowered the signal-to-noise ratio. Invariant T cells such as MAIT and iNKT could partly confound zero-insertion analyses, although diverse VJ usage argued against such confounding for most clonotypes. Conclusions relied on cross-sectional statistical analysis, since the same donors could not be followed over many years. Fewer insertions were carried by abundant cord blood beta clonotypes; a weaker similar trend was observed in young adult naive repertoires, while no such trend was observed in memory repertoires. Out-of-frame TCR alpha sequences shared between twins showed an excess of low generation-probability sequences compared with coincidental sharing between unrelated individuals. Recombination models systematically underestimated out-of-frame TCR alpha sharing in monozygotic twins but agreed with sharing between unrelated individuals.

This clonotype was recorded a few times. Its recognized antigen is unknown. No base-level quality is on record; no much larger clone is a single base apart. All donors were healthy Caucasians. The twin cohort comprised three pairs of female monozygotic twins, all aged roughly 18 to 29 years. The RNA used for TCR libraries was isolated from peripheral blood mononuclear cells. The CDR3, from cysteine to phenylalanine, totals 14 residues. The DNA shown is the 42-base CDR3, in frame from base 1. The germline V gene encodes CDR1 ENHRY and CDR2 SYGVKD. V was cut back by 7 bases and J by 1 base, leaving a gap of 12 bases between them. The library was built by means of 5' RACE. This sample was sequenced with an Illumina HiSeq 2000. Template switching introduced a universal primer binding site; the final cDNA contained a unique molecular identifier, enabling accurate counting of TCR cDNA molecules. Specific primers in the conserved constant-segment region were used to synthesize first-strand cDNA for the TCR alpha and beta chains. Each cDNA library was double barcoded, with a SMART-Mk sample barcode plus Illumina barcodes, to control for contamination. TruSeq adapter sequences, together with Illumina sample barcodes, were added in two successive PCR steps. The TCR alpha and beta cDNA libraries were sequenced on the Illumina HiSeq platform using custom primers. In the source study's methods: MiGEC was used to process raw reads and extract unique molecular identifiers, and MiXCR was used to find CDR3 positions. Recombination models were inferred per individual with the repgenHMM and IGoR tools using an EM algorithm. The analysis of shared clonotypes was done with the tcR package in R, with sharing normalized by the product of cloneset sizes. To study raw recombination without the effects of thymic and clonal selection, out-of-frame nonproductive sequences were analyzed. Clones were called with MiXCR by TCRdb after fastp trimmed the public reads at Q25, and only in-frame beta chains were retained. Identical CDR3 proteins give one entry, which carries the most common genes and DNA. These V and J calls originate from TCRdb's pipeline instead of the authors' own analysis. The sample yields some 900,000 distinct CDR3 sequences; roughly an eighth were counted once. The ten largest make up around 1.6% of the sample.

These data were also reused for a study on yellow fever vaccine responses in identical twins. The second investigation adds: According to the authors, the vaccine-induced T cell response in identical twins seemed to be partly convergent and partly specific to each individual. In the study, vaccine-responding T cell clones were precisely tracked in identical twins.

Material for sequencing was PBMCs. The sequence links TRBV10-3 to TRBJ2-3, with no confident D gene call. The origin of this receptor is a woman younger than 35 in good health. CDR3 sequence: CAITRRAGTDTQYF. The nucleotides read TGTGCCATCACACGAAGGGCGGGCACAGATACGCAGTATTTT.